This record covers a single TCR beta chain. This record belongs to a study of blood T cell repertoires in COVID-19. The CDR3 is 12 amino acids. Looked up from germline, CDR1 is SQVTM and CDR2 is ANQGSEA. With 1 base removed from V and 3 bases from J, the gap between germline ends came to 6 bases. The protocol was immunoSEQ multiplex PCR, while the TCRdb copy is restricted to in-frame clones and leaves out a portion. The sample holds 20,000 to 25,000 clones; approximately 92% are singletons and the top ten take 7.4%. The source is a man in his 70s with active COVID-19. The sample taken for sequencing was peripheral blood. The gene calls are TRBV29-1 and TRBJ1-2; a weak D match, TRBD1 (6 bases). For the CDR3, the DNA is TGCAGCGTTGAAGGGGGGCACTATGGCTACACCTTC. This codes for CSVEGGHYGYTF.